The present T cell receptor (beta chain) was sequenced within a study of blood T cells in healthy people across ages. With a J-beta primer mix and a sample-barcoded 5' primer, a second PCR ran 7 to 11 cycles. TCRdb used MiXCR to reprocess the 5' RACE reads, holding one entry per CDR3 protein. Among roughly 1.5 million distinct CDR3 sequences listed, roughly two fifths were seen once. Germline loops: CDR1 MGHDK, CDR2 SYGVNS. The germline V and J ends were trimmed by 1 base and 11 bases, with 15 bases remaining between them. CDR3 length: 15 residues. The chain links TRBV25-1 to TRBJ1-6; tentatively, D is TRBD1 (5 bases). This sequence was found in a woman under 30 in good health. Source material: blood. Written as DNA, the CDR3 is TGTGCCAGCAGTGAATTGGGGCAGGCGGATGCACCCCTCCACTTT. Protein: CASSELGQADAPLHF. The complete variable domain, with remaining parts taken from reference TRBV25-1 and TRBJ1-6, reads EADIYQTPRYLVIGTGKKITLECSQTMGHDKMYWYQQDPGMELHLIHYSYGVNSTEKGDLSSESTVSRIRTEHFPLTLESARPSHTSQYLCASSELGQADAPLHFGNGTRLTVT.